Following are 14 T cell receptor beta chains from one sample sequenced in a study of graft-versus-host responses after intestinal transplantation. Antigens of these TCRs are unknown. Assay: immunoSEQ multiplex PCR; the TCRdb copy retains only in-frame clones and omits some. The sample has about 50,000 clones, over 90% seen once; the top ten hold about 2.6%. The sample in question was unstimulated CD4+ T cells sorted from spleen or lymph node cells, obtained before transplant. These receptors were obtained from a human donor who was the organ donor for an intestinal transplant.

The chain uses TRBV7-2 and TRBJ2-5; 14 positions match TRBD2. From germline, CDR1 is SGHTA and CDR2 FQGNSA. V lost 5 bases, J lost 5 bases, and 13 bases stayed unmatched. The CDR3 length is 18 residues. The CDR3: CASSNGPGLAGVGETQYF. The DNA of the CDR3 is TGTGCCAGCAGCAACGGCCCGGGACTAGCGGGAGTTGGGGAGACCCAGTACTTC.

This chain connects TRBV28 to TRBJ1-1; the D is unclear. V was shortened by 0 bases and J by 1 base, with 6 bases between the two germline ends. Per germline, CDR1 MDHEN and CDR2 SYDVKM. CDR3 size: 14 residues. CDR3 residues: CASSLWSGNTEAFF. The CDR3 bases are TGTGCCAGCAGTTTATGGTCCGGGAACACTGAAGCTTTCTTT.

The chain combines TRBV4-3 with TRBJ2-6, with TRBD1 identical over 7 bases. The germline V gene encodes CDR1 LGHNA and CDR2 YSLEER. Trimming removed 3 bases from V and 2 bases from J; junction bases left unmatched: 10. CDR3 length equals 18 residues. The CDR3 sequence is CASSHRRQGSAGANVLTF. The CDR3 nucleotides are TGCGCCAGCAGCCACCGCAGACAGGGTTCGGCTGGGGCCAACGTCCTGACTTTC.

In nucleotides, the CDR3 is TGTGCCAGCAGTTTAGCGGGGATAAACAATGAGCAGTTCTTC. It encodes CASSLAGINNEQFF. The chain recombines TRBV28 with TRBJ2-1, with a weak D call TRBD2 (6 bases). V lost 2 bases and J 5 bases, leaving 10 bases between the germline ends. The germline V gene has CDR1 MDHEN and CDR2 SYDVKM. The CDR3 is 14 residues long.

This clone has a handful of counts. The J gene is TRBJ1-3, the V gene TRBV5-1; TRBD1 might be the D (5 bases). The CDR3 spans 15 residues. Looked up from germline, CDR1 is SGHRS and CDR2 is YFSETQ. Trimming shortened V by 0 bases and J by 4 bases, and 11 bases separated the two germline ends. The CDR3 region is CASSLAGNIGNTIYF. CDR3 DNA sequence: TGCGCCAGCAGCTTGGCAGGGAACATCGGAAACACCATATATTTT.

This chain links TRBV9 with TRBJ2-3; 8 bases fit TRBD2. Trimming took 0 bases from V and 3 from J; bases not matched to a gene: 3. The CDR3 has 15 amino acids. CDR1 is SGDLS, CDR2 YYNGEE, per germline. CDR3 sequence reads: CASSVGSGRTDTQYF. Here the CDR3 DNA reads TGTGCCAGCAGCGTAGGCAGCGGGAGAACAGATACGCAGTATTTT. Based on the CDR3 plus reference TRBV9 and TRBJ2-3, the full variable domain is DSGVTQTPKHLITATGQRVTLRCSPRSGDLSVYWYQQSLDQGLQFLIQYYNGEERAKGNILERFSAQQFPDLHSELNLSSLELGDSALYFCASSVGSGRTDTQYFGPGTRLTVL.

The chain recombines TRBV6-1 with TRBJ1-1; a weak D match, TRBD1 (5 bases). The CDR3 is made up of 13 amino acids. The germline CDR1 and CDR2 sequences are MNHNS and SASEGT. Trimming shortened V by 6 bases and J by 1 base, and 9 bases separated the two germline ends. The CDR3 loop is CASSITGNTEAFF. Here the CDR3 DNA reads TGTGCCAGCAGCATCACAGGGAACACTGAAGCTTTCTTT.

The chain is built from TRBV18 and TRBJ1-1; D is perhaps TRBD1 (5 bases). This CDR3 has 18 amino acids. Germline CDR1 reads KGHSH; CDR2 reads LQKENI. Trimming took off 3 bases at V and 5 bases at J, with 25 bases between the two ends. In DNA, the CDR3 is TGTGCCAGCTCACCGGTCCTCCCCCAGGCCACTAAGGGGACTGAAGCTTTCTTT. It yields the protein CASSPVLPQATKGTEAFF.

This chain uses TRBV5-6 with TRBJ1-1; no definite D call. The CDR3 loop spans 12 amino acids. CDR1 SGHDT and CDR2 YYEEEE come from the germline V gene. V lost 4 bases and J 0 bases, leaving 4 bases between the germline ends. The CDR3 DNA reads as TGTGCCAGCAGCCACATGAACACTGAAGCTTTCTTT. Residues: CASSHMNTEAFF.

CDR3 protein: CASSYPLAGFKTSTDTQYF. The CDR3 nucleotides are TGTGCCAGTAGTTACCCCCTAGCGGGATTCAAAACTAGCACAGATACGCAGTATTTT. The V gene is TRBV19, the J gene TRBJ2-3, with 9 bases fitting TRBD2. After removal of 5 bases from V and 0 bases from J, the junction contained 15 bases not matched to a gene. CDR1 and CDR2 from the germline V gene are LNHDA and SQIVND (reference sequence). The CDR3 loop spans 19 amino acids.

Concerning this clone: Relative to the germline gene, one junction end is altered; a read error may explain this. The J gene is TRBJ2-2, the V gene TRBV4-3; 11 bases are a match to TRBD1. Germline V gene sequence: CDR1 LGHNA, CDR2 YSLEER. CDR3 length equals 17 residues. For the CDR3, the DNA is TGCGCCCGCAGCCAAGATTCGGGACAGGGGGGGACCGGGGAGCTGTTTTTT. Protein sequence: CARSQDSGQGGTGELFF.

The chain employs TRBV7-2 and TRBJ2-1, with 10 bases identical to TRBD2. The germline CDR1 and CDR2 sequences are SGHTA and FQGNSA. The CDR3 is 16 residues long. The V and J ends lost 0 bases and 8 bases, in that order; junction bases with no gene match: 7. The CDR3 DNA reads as TGTGCCAGCAGCTTAGCGCCAGCGGGAGGGGCCCATGAGCAGTTCTTC. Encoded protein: CASSLAPAGGAHEQFF.

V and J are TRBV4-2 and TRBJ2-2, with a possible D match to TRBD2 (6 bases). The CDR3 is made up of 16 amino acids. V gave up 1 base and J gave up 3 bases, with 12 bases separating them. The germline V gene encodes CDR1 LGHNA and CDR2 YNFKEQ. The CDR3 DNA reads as TGTGCCAGCAGCCAAGTGATCGGGAGATACACCGGGGAGCTGTTTTTT. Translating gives CASSQVIGRYTGELFF.

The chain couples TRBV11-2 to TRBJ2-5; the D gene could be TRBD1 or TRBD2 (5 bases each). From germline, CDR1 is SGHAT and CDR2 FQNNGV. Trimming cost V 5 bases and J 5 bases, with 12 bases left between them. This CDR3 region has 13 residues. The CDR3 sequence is CASSGRGPETQYF. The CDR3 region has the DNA TGTGCCAGCAGCGGACGGGGACCGGAGACCCAGTACTTC. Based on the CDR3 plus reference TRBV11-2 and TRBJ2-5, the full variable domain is EAGVAQSPRYKIIEKRQSVAFWCNPISGHATLYWYQQILGQGPKLLIQFQNNGVVDDSQLPKDRFSAERLKGVDSTLKIQPAKLEDSAVYLCASSGRGPETQYFGPGTRLLVL.